This paragraph reports one TCR beta chain. Antigen: not known. The sample originates from a study of T cell responses to AZD1222 COVID-19 vaccine. Overall study findings and caveats: Only a handful of individuals given AZD1222 were seropositive at baseline. Repertoires were sampled only after the peak T cell response. Regions 160-218 and 743-854 dominated among vaccine-associated CD4 TCRs spanning spike.

The CDR3 spans 15 residues. Deletions cut 0 bases from V and 5 bases from J, with 14 bases between. Germline V gene sequence: CDR1 SGDLS, CDR2 YYNGEE. Analysis merged second doses at about 4 or about 12 weeks. The data were produced by immunoSEQ multiplex PCR, yet TCRdb's version contains in-frame clones alone and is incomplete. Counted here are approximately 200,000 clones, over 85% occurring once; the ten biggest clones make up roughly 1%. Source: peripheral blood, taken 28 days after the second AZD1222 dose. The chain couples TRBV9 to TRBJ1-1; D possibly corresponds to TRBD1 (5 bases). This receptor was identified in an adult who received the AZD1222 COVID-19 vaccine. The CDR3 loop reads CASSVGWDGGTEAFF. In nucleotides, the CDR3 is TGTGCCAGCAGCGTAGGTTGGGATGGGGGGACTGAAGCTTTCTTT.